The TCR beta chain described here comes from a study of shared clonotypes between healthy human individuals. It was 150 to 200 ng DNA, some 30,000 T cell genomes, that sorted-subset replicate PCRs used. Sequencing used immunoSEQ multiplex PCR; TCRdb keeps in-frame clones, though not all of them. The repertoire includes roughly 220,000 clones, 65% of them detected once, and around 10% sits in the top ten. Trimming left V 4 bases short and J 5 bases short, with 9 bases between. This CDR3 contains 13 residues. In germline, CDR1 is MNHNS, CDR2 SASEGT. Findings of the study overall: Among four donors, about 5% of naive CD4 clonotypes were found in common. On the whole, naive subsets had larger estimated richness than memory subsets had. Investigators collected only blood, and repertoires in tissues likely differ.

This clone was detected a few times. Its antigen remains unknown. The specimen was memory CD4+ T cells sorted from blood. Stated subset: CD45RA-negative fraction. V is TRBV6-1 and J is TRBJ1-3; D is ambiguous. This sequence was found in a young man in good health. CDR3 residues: CASSARRRNTIYF. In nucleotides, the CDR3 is TGTGCCAGCAGTGCCCGACGGAGAAACACCATATATTTT.